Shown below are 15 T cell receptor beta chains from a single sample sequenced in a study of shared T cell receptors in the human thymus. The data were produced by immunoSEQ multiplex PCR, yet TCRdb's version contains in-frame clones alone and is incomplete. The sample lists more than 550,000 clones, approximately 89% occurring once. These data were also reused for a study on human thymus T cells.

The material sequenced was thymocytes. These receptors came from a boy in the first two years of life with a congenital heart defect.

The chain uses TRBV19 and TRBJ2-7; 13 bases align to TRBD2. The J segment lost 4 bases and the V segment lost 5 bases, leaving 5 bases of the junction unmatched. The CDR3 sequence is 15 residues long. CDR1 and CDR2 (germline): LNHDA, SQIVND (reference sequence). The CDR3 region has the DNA TGTGCCAGTAGTCCGGGACTAGCGGGAATTTACGAGCAGTACTTC. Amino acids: CASSPGLAGIYEQYF.

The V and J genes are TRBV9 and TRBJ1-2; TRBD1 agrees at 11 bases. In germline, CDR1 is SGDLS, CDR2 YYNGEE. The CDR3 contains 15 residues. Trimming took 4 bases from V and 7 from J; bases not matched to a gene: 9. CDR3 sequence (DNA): TGTGCCAGCAGCTACCGGGACAGGGGGTCAGGTGGCTACACCTTC. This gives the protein CASSYRDRGSGGYTF.

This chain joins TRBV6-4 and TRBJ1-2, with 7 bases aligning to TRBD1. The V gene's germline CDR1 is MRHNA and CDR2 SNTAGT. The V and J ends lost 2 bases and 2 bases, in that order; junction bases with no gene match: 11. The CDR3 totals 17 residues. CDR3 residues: CASSDGPGTVGNYGYTF. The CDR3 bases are TGTGCCAGCAGTGACGGACCCGGGACAGTCGGGAACTATGGCTACACCTTC.

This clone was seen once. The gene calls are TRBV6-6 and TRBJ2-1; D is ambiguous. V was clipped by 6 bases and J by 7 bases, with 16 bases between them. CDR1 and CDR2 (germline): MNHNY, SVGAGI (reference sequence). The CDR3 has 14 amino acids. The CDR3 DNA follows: TGTGCCAGCAGACAAAACCCGACCAGGAATGAGCAGTTCTTC. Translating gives CASRQNPTRNEQFF.

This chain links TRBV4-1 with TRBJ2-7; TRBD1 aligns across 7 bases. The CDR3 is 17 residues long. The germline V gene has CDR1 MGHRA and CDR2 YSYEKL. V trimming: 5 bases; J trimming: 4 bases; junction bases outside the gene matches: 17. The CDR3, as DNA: TGCGCCAGCAGCAGTTTCCTCTCGGGACAGACCCCTTACGAGCAGTACTTC. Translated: CASSSFLSGQTPYEQYF.

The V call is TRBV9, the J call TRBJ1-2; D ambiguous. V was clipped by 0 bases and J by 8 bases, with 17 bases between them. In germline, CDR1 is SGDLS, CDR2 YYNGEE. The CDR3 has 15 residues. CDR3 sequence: CASSVAKTTRWGYTF. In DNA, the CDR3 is TGTGCCAGCAGCGTAGCTAAGACAACCCGCTGGGGCTACACCTTC.

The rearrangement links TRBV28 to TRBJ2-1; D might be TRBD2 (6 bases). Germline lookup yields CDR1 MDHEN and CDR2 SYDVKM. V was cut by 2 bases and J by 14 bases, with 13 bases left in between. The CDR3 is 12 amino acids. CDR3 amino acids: CASSLIPPGEFF. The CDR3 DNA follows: TGTGCCAGCAGTTTAATTCCCCCGGGGGAGTTCTTC. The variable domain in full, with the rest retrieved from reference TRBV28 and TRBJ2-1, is DVKVTQSSRYLVKRTGEKVFLECVQDMDHENMFWYRQDPGLGLRLIYFSYDVKMKEKGDIPEGYSVSREKKERFSLILESASTNQTSMYLCASSLIPPGEFFGPGTRLTVL.

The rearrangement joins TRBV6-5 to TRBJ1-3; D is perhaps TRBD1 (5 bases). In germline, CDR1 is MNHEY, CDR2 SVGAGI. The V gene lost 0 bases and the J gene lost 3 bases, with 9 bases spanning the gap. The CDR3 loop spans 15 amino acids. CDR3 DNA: TGTGCCAGCAGTTACTCGGGGCAGGGTGGAAACACCATATATTTT. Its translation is CASSYSGQGGNTIYF.

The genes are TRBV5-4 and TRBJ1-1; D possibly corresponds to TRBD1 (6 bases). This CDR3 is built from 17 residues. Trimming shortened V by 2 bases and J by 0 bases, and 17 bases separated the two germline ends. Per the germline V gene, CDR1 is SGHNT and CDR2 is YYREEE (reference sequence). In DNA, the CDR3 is TGTGCCAGCAGCTTCAAACTGGGACACATCATGAACACTGAAGCTTTCTTT. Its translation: CASSFKLGHIMNTEAFF. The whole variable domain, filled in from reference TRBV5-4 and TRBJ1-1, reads ETGVTQSPTHLIKTRGQQVTLRCSSQSGHNTVSWYQQALGQGPQFIFQYYREEENGRGNFPPRFSGLQFPNYSSELNVNALELDDSALYLCASSFKLGHIMNTEAFFGQGTRLTVV.

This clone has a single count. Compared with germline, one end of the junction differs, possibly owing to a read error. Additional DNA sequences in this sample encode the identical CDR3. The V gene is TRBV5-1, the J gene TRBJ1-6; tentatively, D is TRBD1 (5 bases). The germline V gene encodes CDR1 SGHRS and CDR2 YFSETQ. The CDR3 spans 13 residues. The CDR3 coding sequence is TGCGCCAGCAGTGGGCAGGGAAATTCCCCCCTCCACTTT. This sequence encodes CASSGQGNSPLHF.

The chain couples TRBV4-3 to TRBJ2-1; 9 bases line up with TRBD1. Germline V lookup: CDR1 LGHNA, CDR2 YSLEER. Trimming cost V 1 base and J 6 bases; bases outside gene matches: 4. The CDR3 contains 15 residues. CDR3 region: CASSQAGTGFNEQFF. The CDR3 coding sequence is TGCGCCAGCAGCCAAGCGGGGACAGGGTTCAATGAGCAGTTCTTC.

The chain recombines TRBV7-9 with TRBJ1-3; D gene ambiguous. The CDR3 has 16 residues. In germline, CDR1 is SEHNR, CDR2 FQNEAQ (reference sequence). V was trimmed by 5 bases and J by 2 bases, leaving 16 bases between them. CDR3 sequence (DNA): TGTGCCAGCAGCCAATACCTGGCGGCGGCTGGAAACACCATATATTTT. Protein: CASSQYLAAAGNTIYF. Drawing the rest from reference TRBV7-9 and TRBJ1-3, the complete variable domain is DTGVSQNPRHKITKRGQNVTFRCDPISEHNRLYWYRQTLGQGPEFLTYFQNEAQLEKSRLLSDRFSAERPKGSFSTLEIQRTEQGDSAMYLCASSQYLAAAGNTIYFGEGSWLTVV.

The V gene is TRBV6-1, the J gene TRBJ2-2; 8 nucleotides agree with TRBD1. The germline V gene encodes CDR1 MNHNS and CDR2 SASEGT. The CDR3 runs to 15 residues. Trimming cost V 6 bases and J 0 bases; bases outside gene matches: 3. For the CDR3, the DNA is TGTGCCAGCAGGTGGACAGGGACGAACACCGGGGAGCTGTTTTTT. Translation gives CASRWTGTNTGELFF.

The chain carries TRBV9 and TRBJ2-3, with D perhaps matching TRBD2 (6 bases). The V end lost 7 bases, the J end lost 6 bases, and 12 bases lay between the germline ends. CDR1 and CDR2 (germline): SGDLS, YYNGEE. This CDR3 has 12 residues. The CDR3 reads CASAGKADTQYF. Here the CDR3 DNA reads TGTGCCAGCGCGGGGAAGGCTGATACGCAGTATTTT.

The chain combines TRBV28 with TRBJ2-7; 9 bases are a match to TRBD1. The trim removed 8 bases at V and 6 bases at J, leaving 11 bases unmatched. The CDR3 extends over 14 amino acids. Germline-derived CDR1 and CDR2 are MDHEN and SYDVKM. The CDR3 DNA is TGTGCCAGCCGTCCAGGGGACAGGGAGGGCGAGCAGTACTTC. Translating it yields CASRPGDREGEQYF.